Below, 20 T cell receptor beta chains from the same sample are listed, as sequenced in a study of blood T cell repertoires in COVID-19. The repertoire was sequenced with immunoSEQ multiplex PCR; TCRdb's copy has only in-frame clones and lacks some. The sample includes about 40,000 clones, 85% to 90% of them seen just once. Source material: peripheral blood. These receptors all come from a man aged 65 to 85 with acute or convalescent COVID-19.

This chain joins TRBV27 and TRBJ1-5; D perhaps matches TRBD1 (5 bases). The CDR3 has 15 residues. Per the germline V gene, CDR1 is MNHEY and CDR2 is SMNVEV (reference sequence). Trimming stripped 5 bases from V and 2 bases from J, with 13 bases between. This CDR3 reads CASSPTKGGNQPQHF. CDR3 DNA: TGTGCCAGCAGTCCAACGAAAGGGGGCAATCAGCCCCAGCATTTT.

V and J are TRBV5-1 and TRBJ2-7; TRBD1 agrees at 10 bases. J gave up 4 bases and V 1 base, and 8 bases lay outside the gene matches. This CDR3 has 16 residues. Germline values: CDR1 SGHRS, CDR2 YFSETQ. The DNA for the CDR3 is TGCGCCAGCAGCTTGACCTCCGGGACAGGGGTATACGAGCAGTACTTC. Encoded protein: CASSLTSGTGVYEQYF. The whole variable domain, remainder taken from reference TRBV5-1 and TRBJ2-7, is KAGVTQTPRYLIKTRGQQVTLSCSPISGHRSVSWYQQTPGQGLQFLFEYFSETQRNKGNFPGRFSGRQFSNSRSEMNVSTLELGDSALYLCASSLTSGTGVYEQYFGPGTRLTVT.

J is TRBJ2-3 and V is TRBV11-2; tentatively, D is TRBD2 (5 bases). Between the trimmed V and J ends, which lost 3 bases and 2 bases, there was a span of 12 bases. Per the germline V gene, CDR1 is SGHAT and CDR2 is FQNNGV. The CDR3 spans 15 residues. The chain's CDR3 is CASSFVPGYTDTQYF. The CDR3 DNA follows: TGTGCCAGCAGCTTTGTCCCGGGATACACAGATACGCAGTATTTT. Full variable domain (rest looked up from reference TRBV11-2 and TRBJ2-3): EAGVAQSPRYKIIEKRQSVAFWCNPISGHATLYWYQQILGQGPKLLIQFQNNGVVDDSQLPKDRFSAERLKGVDSTLKIQPAKLEDSAVYLCASSFVPGYTDTQYFGPGTRLTVL.

The V call is TRBV6-6, the J call TRBJ2-7, with D perhaps TRBD1 (6 bases). V was cut by 6 bases and J by 2 bases, with 8 bases left in between. The CDR3 is 12 residues long. The germline gives CDR1 MNHNY, CDR2 SVGAGI (reference sequence). CDR3 region: CASSAGAYEQYF. The CDR3 nucleotides read TGTGCCAGCAGCGCAGGGGCCTACGAGCAGTACTTC.

This sequence joins TRBV5-6 and TRBJ2-1; D may be TRBD1 (9 bases). With 3 bases removed from V and 5 bases from J, the gap between germline ends came to 24 bases. CDR1 and CDR2 from the germline V gene are SGHDT and YYEEEE. The CDR3 is 18 residues long. The CDR3 sequence: CASSSPGQGGLADNEQFF. CDR3 DNA: TGTGCCAGCAGCTCTCCGGGACAGGGCGGACTAGCTGACAATGAGCAGTTCTTC.

This rearrangement joins TRBV18 to TRBJ2-7; 7 bases match TRBD2. This CDR3 spans 14 amino acids. Trimming removed 1 base from V and 3 bases from J; junction bases left unmatched: 3. Germline V gene lookup returns CDR1 KGHSH and CDR2 LQKENI. The DNA for the CDR3 is TGTGCCAGCTCACCACTGACTAGCCGCTACGAGCAGTACTTC. Its protein is CASSPLTSRYEQYF.

The V call is TRBV4-1, the J call TRBJ2-3; D is perhaps TRBD2 (5 bases). CDR3 length: 15 amino acids. Germline loops: CDR1 MGHRA, CDR2 YSYEKL. V was trimmed by 4 bases and J by 2 bases, leaving 13 bases between them. CDR3 sequence reads: CASSLGGLITDTQYF. CDR3 DNA sequence: TGCGCCAGCAGCCTGGGTGGACTTATCACAGATACGCAGTATTTT.

This chain links TRBV4-2 with TRBJ2-2, with 8 bases aligning to TRBD2. Trimming removed 4 bases from V and 5 bases from J; junction bases left unmatched: 6. Germline values: CDR1 LGHNA, CDR2 YNFKEQ. The CDR3 runs to 15 residues. The CDR3 bases are TGTGCCAGCAGCCCGACCCGGGGGGGGACCGGGGAGCTGTTTTTT. Translating it yields CASSPTRGGTGELFF.

The CDR3 DNA sequence: TGTGCCAGCAGTTTAATAGGGGGCTCGAGGACTGAAGCTTTCTTT. It encodes CASSLIGGSRTEAFF. The chain couples TRBV27 to TRBJ1-1; 7 bases agree with TRBD1. Looked up from germline, CDR1 is MNHEY and CDR2 is SMNVEV (reference sequence). This CDR3 has 15 amino acids. V was clipped by 2 bases and J by 5 bases; unmatched bases: 8.

The rearrangement uses TRBV29-1 and TRBJ2-1, with D possibly being TRBD2 (5 bases). CDR1 and CDR2 (germline): SQVTM, ANQGSEA. V lost 3 bases, J lost 0 bases, and 15 bases lay in between. The CDR3 length is 16 residues. The CDR3 reads CSVEEAAFGSYNEQFF. The CDR3 bases are TGCAGCGTTGAGGAGGCAGCCTTTGGCTCCTACAATGAGCAGTTCTTC.

This chain links TRBV27 with TRBJ2-5; TRBD2 agrees at 9 bases. The CDR3 sequence is 15 residues long. V dropped 7 bases and J dropped 1; count of bases not matched to a gene: 7. Germline-derived CDR1 and CDR2 are MNHEY and SMNVEV (reference sequence). CDR3: CASTHLTSGQETQYF. The CDR3 nucleotides read TGTGCCAGCACCCATCTGACTAGCGGCCAAGAGACCCAGTACTTC.

The chain employs TRBV7-3 and TRBJ2-2; 7 positions agree with TRBD2. Germline V gene data show CDR1 as SGHTA and CDR2 as FQGTGA. This CDR3 is 15 amino acids long. J lost 4 bases, V lost 4 bases, and 6 bases had no gene match. The CDR3 here is CASSSPGGGTGELFF. CDR3 bases: TGTGCCAGCAGCTCCCCGGGGGGAGGCACCGGGGAGCTGTTTTTT.

The CDR3 loop is CASSQERQGAEQFF. The CDR3 DNA sequence: TGTGCCAGCAGCCAGGAGAGACAGGGAGCAGAGCAGTTCTTC. The chain is built from TRBV4-2 and TRBJ2-1; 7 bases match TRBD1. Trimming at V came to 3 bases and at J to 10 bases, leaving 9 bases not matched to a gene. Germline-derived CDR1 and CDR2 are LGHNA and YNFKEQ. The CDR3 is 14 amino acids.

The rearrangement links TRBV7-9 to TRBJ2-1; D is ambiguous. V lost 5 bases and J 7 bases, leaving 15 bases between the germline ends. CDR3 length: 14 amino acids. Germline lookup yields CDR1 SEHNR and CDR2 FQNEAQ (reference sequence). The DNA of the CDR3 is TGTGCCAGCAGCCCTAGGTCTGGTTGGAATGAGCAGTTCTTC. Amino acids: CASSPRSGWNEQFF.

The CDR3 DNA sequence: TGTGCCAGTAGTTCAACTGGTTACTCTGGAAACACCATATATTTT. It specifies CASSSTGYSGNTIYF. The chain links TRBV19 to TRBJ1-3; D gene unclear. Trimming took 5 bases from V and 0 from J, leaving 11 bases between them. The CDR3 has 15 residues. CDR1 and CDR2 (germline): LNHDA, SQIVND (reference sequence).

The chain carries TRBV5-4 and TRBJ1-4, with D hard to call. This CDR3 region has 14 residues. V was shortened by 3 bases and J by 4 bases, with 10 bases between the two germline ends. The V gene's germline CDR1 is SGHNT and CDR2 YYREEE (reference sequence). The CDR3 loop reads CASSSGGLNEKLFF. The CDR3 DNA reads TGTGCCAGCAGCTCGGGCGGGCTTAATGAAAAACTGTTTTTT.

This sequence joins TRBV4-3 and TRBJ2-7; 11 bases are a match to TRBD2. This CDR3 contains 18 residues. Germline V lookup: CDR1 LGHNA, CDR2 YSLEER. The V gene end was trimmed by 0 bases and the J gene end by 2 bases; junction bases not matched to a gene: 9. CDR3: CASSQDITSGSFPYEQYF. The CDR3 DNA is TGCGCCAGCAGCCAAGATATAACTAGCGGGAGTTTCCCCTACGAGCAGTACTTC.

This clone showed up just a few times. This chain connects TRBV6-2 or TRBV6-3 to TRBJ2-7; 14 bases match TRBD2. The V segment lost 2 bases and the J segment 4 bases; nucleotides outside the gene matches: 4. Per the germline V gene, CDR1 is MNHEY and CDR2 is SVGEGT. The CDR3 has 16 amino acids. The CDR3 coding sequence is TGTGCCAGCAGTTACCCGGGACTAGCGGGAGCGTACGAGCAGTACTTC. Amino acid sequence: CASSYPGLAGAYEQYF.

Only one count was recorded for this clone. The rearrangement uses TRBV6-2 or TRBV6-3 and TRBJ1-5, with 10 positions matching TRBD1. CDR3 length equals 16 residues. From germline, CDR1 is MNHEY and CDR2 SVGEGT. V shed 2 bases and J 3 bases; nucleotides not matched to a gene: 4. Written as DNA, the CDR3 is TGTGCCAGCAGTTACGCGGGACAGGGGATCAATCAGCCCCAGCATTTT. Its protein product is CASSYAGQGINQPQHF.

This chain links TRBV6-2 or TRBV6-3 with TRBJ2-7; tentatively, D is TRBD2 (6 bases). The germline CDR1 and CDR2 sequences are MNHEY and SVGEGT. Trimming removed 2 bases from V and 6 bases from J, with 11 bases in between. The CDR3 has 13 residues. CDR3 DNA sequence: TGTGCCAGCAGTTACGGACTAATGCTCGAGCAGTACTTC. It yields the protein CASSYGLMLEQYF.